The subject of this entry is one T cell receptor beta chain. These data come from a study of T cells in Graves' hyperthyroidism and ophthalmopathy. Those patients with uncontrolled infection, other autoimmune disease, pregnancy or lactation were excluded. PBMCs were sourced from roughly 9.1 ml fresh peripheral blood. V was trimmed by 5 bases and J by 2 bases, leaving 12 bases between them. Germline CDR1 is LNHDA and CDR2 is SQIVND (reference sequence). This CDR3 contains 14 residues. Researchers amplified the TCR beta CDR3 regions from RNA transcripts. The study used the HTBI primer set for a first-round RT-PCR of the TCR CDR3. TCRdb reprocessed the multiplex PCR reads via MiXCR and lists one record per CDR3 protein. The data contain about 840,000 distinct CDR3 sequences, about two fifths of them singletons.

The sample consisted of blood. This sequence was found in a man aged 18 to 29 with Graves' hyperthyroidism. J is TRBJ1-2 and V is TRBV19; D is possibly TRBD1 (5 bases). CDR3 protein: CASSVQRGNYGYTF. CDR3 coding DNA: TGTGCCAGTAGTGTCCAGAGGGGAAACTATGGCTACACCTTC.